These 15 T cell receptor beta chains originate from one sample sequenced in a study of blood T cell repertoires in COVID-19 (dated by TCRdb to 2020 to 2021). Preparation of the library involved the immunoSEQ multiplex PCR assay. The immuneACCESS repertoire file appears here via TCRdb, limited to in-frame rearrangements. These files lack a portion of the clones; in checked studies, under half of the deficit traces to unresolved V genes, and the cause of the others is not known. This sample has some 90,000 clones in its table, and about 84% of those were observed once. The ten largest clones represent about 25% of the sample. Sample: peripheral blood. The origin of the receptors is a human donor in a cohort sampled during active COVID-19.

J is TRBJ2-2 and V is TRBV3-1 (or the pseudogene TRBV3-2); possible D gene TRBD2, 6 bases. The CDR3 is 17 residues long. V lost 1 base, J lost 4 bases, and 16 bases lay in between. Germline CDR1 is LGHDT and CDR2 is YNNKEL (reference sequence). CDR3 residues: CASSQGLRTAGTGELFF. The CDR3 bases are TGTGCCAGCAGCCAAGGGCTGAGAACAGCGGGCACCGGGGAGCTGTTTTTT.

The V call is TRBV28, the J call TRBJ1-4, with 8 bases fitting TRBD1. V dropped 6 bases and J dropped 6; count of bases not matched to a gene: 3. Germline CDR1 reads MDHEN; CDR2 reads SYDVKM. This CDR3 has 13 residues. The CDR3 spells CASRAGGDEKLFF. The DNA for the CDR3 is TGTGCCAGCAGGGCAGGGGGCGATGAAAAACTGTTTTTT.

CDR3 in amino acids: CASTRGWSRAQPQHF. CDR3 DNA: TGTGCCAGCACCCGAGGGTGGAGCAGAGCCCAGCCCCAGCATTTT. The V gene is TRBV21-1, the J gene TRBJ1-5. TRBV21-1 is termed a pseudogene. The CDR3 is 15 residues long.

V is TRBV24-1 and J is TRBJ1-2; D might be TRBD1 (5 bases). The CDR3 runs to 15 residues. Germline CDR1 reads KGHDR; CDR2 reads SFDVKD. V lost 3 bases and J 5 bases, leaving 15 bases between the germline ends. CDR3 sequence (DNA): TGTGCCACCAGTGATCCCCGGGGGTCTGGGTATGGCTACACCTTC. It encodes CATSDPRGSGYGYTF.

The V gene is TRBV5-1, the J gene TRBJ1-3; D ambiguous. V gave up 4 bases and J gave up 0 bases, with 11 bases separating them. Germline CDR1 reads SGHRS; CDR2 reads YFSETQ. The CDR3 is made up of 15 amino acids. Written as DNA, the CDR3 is TGCGCCAGCAGCCCCGGGAGTGACTCTGGAAACACCATATATTTT. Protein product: CASSPGSDSGNTIYF.

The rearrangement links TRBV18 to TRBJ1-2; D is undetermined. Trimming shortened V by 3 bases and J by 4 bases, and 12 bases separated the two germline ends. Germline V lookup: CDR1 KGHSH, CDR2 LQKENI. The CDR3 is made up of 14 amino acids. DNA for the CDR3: TGTGCCAGCTCACCTGGAGGTGTCTCCTATGGCTACACCTTC. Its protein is CASSPGGVSYGYTF.

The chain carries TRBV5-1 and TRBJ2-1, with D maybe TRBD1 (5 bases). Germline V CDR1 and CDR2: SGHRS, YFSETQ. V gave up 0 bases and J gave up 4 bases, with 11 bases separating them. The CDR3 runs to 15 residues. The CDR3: CASSLGQSKYNEQFF. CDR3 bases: TGCGCCAGCAGCTTGGGACAGTCCAAATACAATGAGCAGTTCTTC.

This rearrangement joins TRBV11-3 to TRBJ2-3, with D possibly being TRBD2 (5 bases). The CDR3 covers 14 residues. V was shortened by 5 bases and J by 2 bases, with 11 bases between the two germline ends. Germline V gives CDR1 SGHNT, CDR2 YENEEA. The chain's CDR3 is CASSPTRLTDTQYF. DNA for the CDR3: TGTGCCAGCAGCCCTACTAGACTCACAGATACGCAGTATTTT.

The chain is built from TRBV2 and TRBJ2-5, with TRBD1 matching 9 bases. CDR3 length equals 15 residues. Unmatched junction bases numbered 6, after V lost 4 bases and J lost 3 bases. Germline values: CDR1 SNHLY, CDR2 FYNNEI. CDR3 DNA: TGTGCCAGCAGTGGTCTACAGGGGGCGGAAGAGACCCAGTACTTC. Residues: CASSGLQGAEETQYF.

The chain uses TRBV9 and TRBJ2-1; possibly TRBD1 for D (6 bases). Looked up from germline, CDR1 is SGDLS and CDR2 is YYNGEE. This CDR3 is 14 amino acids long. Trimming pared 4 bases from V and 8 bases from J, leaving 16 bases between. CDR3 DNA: TGTGCCAGCAGCTCCACTACAGGGTCCGATGAGCAGTTCTTC. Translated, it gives CASSSTTGSDEQFF. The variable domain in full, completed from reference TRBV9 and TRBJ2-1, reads DSGVTQTPKHLITATGQRVTLRCSPRSGDLSVYWYQQSLDQGLQFLIQYYNGEERAKGNILERFSAQQFPDLHSELNLSSLELGDSALYFCASSSTTGSDEQFFGPGTRLTVL.

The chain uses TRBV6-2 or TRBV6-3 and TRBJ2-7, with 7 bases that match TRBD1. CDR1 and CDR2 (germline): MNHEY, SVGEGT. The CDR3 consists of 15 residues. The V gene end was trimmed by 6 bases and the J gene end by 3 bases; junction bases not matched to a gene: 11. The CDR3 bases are TGTGCCAGCAGCATAACCGACAGGGTATACTACGAGCAGTACTTC. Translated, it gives CASSITDRVYYEQYF.

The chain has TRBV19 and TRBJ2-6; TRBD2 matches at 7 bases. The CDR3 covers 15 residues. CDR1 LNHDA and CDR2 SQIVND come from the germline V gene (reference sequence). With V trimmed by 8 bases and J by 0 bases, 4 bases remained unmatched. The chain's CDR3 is CASGGVNSGANVLTF. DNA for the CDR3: TGTGCCAGTGGGGGGGTTAACTCTGGGGCCAACGTCCTGACTTTC.

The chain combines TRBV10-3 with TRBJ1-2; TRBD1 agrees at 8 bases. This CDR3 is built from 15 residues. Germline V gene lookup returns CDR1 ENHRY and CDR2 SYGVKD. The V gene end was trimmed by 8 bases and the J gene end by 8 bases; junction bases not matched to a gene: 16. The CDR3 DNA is TGTGCCATCGGGGGCGTTGGCCAGGGGGCCGGGGGCTACACCTTC. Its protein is CAIGGVGQGAGGYTF.

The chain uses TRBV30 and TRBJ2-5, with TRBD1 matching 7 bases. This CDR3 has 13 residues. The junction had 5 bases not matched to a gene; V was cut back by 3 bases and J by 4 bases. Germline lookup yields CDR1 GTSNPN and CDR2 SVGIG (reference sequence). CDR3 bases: TGTGCCTGGAGACCGACAGGGAGAGAGACCCAGTACTTC. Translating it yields CAWRPTGRETQYF. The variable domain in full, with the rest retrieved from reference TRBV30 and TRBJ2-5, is SQTIHQWPATLVQPVGSPLSLECTVEGTSNPNLYWYRQAAGRGLQLLFYSVGIGQISSEVPQNLSASRPQDRQFILSSKKLLLSDSGFYLCAWRPTGRETQYFGPGTRLLVL.

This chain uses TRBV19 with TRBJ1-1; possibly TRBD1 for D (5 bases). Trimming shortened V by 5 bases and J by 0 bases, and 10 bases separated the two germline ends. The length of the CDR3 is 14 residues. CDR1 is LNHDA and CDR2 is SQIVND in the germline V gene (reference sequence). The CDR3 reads CASSPQGMNTEAFF. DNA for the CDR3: TGTGCCAGTAGTCCCCAGGGTATGAACACTGAAGCTTTCTTT.